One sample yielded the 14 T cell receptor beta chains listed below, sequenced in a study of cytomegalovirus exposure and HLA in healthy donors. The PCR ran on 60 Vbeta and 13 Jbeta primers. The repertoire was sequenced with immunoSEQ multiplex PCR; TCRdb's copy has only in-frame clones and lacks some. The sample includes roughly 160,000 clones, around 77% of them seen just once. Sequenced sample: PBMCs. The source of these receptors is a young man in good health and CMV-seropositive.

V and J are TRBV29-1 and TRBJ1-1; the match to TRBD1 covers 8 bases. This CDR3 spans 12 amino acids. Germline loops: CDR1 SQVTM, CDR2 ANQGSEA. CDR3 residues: CGGQGKNTEAFF. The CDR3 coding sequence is TGCGGAGGACAGGGTAAAAACACTGAAGCTTTCTTT. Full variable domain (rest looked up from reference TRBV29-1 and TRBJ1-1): SAVISQKPSRDICQRGTSLTIQCQVDSQVTMMFWYRQQPGQSLTLIATANQGSEATYESGFVIDKFPISRPNLTFSTLTVSNMSPEDSSIYLCGGQGKNTEAFFGQGTRLTVV.

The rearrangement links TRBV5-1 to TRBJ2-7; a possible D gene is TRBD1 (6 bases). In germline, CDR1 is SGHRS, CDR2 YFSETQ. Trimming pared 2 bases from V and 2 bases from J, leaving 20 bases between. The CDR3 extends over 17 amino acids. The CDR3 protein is CASSFRAKSGATYEQYF. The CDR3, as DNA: TGCGCCAGCAGCTTCCGAGCTAAGTCAGGGGCTACCTACGAGCAGTACTTC.

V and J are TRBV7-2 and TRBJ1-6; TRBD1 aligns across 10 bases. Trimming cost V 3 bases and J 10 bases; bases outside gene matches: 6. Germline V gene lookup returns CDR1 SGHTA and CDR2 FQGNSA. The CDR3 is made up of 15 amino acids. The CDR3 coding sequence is TGTGCCAGCAGCTTGGGGGGACAGGGGCACTCACCCCTCCACTTT. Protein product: CASSLGGQGHSPLHF.

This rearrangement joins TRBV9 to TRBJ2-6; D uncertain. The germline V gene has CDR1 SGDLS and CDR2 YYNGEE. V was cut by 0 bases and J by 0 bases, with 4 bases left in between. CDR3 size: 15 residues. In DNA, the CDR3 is TGTGCCAGCAGCGTAGCCCACTCTGGGGCCAACGTCCTGACTTTC. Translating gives CASSVAHSGANVLTF.

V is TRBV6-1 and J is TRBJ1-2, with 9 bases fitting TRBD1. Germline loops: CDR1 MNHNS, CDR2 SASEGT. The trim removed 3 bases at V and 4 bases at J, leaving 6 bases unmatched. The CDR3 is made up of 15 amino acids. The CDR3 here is CASSDFRTGAYGYTF. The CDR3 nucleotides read TGTGCCAGCAGTGATTTCCGGACAGGGGCCTATGGCTACACCTTC.

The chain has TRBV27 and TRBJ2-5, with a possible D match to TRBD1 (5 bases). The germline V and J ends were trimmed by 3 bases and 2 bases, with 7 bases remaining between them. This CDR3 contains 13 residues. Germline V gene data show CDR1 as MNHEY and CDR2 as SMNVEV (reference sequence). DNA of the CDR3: TGTGCCAGCAGTTTCGGACAACAAGAGACCCAGTACTTC. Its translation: CASSFGQQETQYF.

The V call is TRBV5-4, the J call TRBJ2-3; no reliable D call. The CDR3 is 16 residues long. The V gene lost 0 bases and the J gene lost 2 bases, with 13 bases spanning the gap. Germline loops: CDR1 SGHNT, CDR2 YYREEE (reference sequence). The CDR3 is CASSLGGSRLTDTQYF. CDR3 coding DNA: TGTGCCAGCAGCTTGGGAGGCTCGCGACTCACAGATACGCAGTATTTT.

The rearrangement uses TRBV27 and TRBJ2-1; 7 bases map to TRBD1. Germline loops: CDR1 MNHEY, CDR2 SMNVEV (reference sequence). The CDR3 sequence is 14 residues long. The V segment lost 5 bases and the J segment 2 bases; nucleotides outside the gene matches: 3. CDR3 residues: CASSHRGAYNEQFF. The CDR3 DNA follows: TGTGCCAGCAGTCACAGGGGCGCCTACAATGAGCAGTTCTTC.

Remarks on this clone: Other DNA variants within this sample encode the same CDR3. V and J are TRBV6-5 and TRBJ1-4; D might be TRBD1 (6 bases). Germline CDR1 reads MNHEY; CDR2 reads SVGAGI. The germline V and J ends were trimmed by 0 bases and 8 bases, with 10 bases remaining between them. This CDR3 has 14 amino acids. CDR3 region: CASSYSAGDEKLFF. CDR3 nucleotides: TGTGCCAGCAGTTACTCGGCAGGGGACGAAAAACTGTTTTTT.

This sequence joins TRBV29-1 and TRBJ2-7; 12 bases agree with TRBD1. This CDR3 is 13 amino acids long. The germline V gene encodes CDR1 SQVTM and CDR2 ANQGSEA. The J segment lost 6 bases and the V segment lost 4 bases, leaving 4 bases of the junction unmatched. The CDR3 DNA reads TGCAGCGTTGCCGGGACAGGGGGCCCCGAGCAGTACTTC. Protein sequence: CSVAGTGGPEQYF.

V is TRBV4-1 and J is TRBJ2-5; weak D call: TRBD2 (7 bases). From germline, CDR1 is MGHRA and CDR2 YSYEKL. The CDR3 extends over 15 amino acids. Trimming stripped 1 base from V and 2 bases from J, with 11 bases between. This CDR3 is CASSQGRGTQETQYF. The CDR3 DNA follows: TGCGCCAGCAGCCAAGGGCGGGGGACACAAGAGACCCAGTACTTC.

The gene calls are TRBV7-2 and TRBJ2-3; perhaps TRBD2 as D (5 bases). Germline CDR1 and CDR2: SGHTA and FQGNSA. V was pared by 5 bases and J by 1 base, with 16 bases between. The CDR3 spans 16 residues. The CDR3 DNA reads TGTGCCAGCAGCACGTACCGGGATTCCGGCACAGATACGCAGTATTTT. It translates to CASSTYRDSGTDTQYF.

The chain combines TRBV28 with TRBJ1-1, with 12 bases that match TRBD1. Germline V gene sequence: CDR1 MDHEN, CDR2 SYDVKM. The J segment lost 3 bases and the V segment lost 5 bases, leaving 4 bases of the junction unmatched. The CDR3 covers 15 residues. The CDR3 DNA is TGTGCCAGCAGTGGGGGGGACAGGGGGCACACTGAAGCTTTCTTT. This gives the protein CASSGGDRGHTEAFF.

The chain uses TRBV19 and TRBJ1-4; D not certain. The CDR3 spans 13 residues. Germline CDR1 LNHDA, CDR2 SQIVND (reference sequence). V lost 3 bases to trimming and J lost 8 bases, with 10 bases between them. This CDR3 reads CASSIRFREKLFF. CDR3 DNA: TGTGCCAGTAGTATTAGGTTCAGGGAAAAACTGTTTTTT.